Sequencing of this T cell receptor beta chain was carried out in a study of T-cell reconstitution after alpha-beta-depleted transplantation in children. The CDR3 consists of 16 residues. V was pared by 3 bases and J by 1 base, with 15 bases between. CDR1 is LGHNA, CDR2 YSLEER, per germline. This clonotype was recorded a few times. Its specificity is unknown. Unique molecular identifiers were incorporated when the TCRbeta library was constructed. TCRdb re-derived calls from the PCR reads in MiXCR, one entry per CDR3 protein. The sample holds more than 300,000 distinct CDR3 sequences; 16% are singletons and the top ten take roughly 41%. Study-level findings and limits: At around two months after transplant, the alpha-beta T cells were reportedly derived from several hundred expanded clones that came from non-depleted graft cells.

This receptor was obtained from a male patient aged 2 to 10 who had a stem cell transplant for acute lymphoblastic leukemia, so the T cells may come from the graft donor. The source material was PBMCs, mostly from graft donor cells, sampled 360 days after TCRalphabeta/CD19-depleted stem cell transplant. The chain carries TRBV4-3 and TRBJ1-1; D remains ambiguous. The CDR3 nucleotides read TGCGCCAGCAGCCACTCAGTCGGCCAGAAGAACACTGAAGCTTTCTTT. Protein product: CASSHSVGQKNTEAFF.